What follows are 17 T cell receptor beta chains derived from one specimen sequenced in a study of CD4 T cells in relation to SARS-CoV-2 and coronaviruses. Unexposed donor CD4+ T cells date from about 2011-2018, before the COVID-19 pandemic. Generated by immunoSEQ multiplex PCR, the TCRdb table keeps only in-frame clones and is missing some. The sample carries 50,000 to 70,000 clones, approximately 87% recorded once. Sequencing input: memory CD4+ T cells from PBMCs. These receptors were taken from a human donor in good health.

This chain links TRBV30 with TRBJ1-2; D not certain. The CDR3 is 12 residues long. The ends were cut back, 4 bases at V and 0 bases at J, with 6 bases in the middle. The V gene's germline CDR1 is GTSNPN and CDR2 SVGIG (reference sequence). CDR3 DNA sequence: TGTGCCTGGACGGACGCTAACTATGGCTACACCTTC. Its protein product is CAWTDANYGYTF.

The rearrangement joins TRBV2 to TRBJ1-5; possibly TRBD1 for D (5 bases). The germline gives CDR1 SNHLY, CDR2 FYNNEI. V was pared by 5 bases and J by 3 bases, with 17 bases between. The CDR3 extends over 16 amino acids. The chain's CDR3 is CASSRDSRGSNQPQHF. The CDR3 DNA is TGTGCCAGCAGTAGGGATTCCCGGGGCTCCAATCAGCCCCAGCATTTT. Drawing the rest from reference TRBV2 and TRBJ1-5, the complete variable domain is EPEVTQTPSHQVTQMGQEVILRCVPISNHLYFYWYRQILGQKVEFLVSFYNNEISEKSEIFDDQFSVERPDGSNFTLKIRSTKLEDSAMYFCASSRDSRGSNQPQHFGDGTRLSIL.

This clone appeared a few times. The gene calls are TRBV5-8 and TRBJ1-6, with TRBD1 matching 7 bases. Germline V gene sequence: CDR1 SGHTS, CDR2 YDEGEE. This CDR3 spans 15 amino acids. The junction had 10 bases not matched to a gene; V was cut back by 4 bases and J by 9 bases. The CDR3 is CASSKGQWEGSPLHF. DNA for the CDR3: TGTGCCAGCAGCAAGGGACAGTGGGAGGGTTCACCCCTCCACTTT.

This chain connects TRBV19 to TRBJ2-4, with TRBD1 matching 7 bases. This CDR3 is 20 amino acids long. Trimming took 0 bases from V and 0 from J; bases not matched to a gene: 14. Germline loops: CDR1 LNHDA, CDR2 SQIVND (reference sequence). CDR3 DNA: TGTGCCAGTAGTATAGATCCCCCAGGGGGAAGGGGGCTAGCCAAAAACATTCAGTACTTC. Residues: CASSIDPPGGRGLAKNIQYF.

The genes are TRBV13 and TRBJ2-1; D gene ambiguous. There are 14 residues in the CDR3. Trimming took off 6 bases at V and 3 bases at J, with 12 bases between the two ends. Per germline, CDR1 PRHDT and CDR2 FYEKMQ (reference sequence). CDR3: CASRSFLLYNEQFF. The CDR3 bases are TGTGCCAGCAGATCATTTCTCCTCTACAATGAGCAGTTCTTC.

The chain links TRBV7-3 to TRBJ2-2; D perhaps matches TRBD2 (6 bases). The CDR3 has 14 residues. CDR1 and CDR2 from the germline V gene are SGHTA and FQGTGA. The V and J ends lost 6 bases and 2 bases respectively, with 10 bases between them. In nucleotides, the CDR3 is TGTGCCAGCAGGGCCGGGAGTAACACCGGGGAGCTGTTTTTT. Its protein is CASRAGSNTGELFF.

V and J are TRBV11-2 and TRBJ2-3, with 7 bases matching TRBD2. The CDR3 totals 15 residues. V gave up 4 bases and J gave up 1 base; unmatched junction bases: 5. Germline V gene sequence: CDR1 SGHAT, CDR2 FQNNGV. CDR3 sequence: CASSSRLAGTDTQYF. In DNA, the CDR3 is TGTGCCAGCAGCTCGAGGCTAGCGGGCACAGATACGCAGTATTTT.

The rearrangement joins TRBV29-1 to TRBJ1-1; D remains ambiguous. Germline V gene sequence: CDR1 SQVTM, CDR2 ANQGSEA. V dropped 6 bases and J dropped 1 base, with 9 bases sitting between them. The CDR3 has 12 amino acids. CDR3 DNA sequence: TGCAGCGTCTCGGGGTGGAACACTGAAGCTTTCTTT. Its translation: CSVSGWNTEAFF.

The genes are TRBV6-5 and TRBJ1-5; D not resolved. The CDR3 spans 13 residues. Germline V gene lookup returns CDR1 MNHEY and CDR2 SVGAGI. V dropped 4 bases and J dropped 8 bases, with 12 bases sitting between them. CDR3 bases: TGTGCCAGCAGTTCCCTCCGGATGGAGCCCCAGCATTTT. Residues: CASSSLRMEPQHF.

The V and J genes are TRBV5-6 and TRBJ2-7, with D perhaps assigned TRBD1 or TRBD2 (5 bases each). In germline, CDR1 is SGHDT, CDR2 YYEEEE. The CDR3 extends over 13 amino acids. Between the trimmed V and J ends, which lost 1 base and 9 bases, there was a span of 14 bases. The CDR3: CASSLTRGGGQYF. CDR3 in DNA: TGTGCCAGCAGCTTGACTAGGGGCGGCGGGCAGTACTTC. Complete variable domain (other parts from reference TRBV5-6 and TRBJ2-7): DAGVTQSPTHLIKTRGQQVTLRCSPKSGHDTVSWYQQALGQGPQFIFQYYEEEERQRGNFPDRFSGHQFPNYSSELNVNALLLGDSALYLCASSLTRGGGQYFGPGTRLTVT.

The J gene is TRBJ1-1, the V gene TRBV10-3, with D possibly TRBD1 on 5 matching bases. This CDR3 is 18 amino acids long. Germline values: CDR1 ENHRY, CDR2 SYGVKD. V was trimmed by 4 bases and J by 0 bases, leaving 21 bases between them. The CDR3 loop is CAISATSGGGKMNTEAFF. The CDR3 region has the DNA TGTGCCATCAGTGCGACTTCGGGGGGTGGGAAAATGAACACTGAAGCTTTCTTT.

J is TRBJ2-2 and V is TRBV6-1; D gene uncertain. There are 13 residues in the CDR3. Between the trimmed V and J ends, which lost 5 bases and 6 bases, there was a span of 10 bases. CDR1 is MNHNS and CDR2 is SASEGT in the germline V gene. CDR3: CASSTTDPGELFF. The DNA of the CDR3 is TGTGCCAGCAGTACCACAGACCCCGGGGAGCTGTTTTTT.

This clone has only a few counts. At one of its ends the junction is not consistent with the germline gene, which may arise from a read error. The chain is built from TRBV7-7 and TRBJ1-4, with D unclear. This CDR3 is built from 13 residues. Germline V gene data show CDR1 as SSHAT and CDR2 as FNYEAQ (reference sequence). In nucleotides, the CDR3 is TGTGCTAGCAGCTTAGCGGTCAGTGAAAAACTGTTTTTT. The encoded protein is CASSLAVSEKLFF.

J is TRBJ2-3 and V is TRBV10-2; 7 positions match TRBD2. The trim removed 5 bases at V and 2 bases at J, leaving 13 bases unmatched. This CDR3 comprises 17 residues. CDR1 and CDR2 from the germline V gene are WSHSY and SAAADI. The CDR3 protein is CASSNRGLVGHTDTQYF. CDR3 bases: TGCGCCAGCAGTAACCGTGGACTAGTGGGGCACACAGATACGCAGTATTTT.

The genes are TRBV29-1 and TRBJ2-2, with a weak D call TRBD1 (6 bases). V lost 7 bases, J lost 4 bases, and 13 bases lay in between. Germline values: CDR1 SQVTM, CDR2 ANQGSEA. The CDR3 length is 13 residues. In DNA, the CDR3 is TGCAGCGCCTCCGGACAGACCACCGGGGAGCTGTTTTTT. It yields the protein CSASGQTTGELFF.

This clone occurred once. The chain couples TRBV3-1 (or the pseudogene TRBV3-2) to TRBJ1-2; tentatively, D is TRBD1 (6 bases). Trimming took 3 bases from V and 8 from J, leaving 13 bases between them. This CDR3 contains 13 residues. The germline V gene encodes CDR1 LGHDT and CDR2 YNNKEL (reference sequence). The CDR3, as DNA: TGTGCCAGCAGCCAGGGGGGGGCCAGAGGCTACACCTTC. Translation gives CASSQGGARGYTF.

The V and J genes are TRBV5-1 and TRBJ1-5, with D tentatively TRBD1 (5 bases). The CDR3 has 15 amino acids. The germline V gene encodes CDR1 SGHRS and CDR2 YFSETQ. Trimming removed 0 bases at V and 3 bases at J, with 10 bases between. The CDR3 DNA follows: TGCGCCAGCAGCTTGGTACCAGGGCTCAATCAGCCCCAGCATTTT. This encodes CASSLVPGLNQPQHF.